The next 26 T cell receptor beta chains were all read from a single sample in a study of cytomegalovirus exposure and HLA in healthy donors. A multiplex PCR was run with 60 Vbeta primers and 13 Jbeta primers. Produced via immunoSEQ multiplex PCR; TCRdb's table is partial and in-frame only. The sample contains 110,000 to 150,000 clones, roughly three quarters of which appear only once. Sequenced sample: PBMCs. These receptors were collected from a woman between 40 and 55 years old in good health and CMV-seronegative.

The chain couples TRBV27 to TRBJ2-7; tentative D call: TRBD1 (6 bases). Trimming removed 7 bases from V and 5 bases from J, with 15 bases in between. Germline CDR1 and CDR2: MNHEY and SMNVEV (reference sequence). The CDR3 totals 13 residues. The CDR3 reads CASKNQGFNEQYF. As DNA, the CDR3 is TGTGCCAGCAAAAACCAGGGGTTCAACGAGCAGTACTTC.

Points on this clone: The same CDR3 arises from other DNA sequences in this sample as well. The CDR3 protein is CASSYGGGNEQFF. In nucleotides, the CDR3 is TGTGCCAGCAGTTACGGTGGGGGGAACGAGCAGTTCTTC. V and J are TRBV6-5 and TRBJ2-1, with D perhaps TRBD2 (6 bases). Germline V CDR1 and CDR2: MNHEY, SVGAGI. Trimming took 2 bases from V and 10 from J, leaving 12 bases between them. This CDR3 comprises 13 residues.

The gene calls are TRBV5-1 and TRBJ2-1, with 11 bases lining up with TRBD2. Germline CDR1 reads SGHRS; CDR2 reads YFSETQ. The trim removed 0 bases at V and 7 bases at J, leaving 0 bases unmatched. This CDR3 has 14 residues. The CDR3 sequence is CASSLGTSGNEQFF. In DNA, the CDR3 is TGCGCCAGCAGCTTGGGGACTAGCGGGAATGAGCAGTTCTTC.

CDR3 bases: TGTGCCAGCTCATCCCGACAGGGCATAGCAGATAACTATGGCTACACCTTC. Protein product: CASSSRQGIADNYGYTF. V and J are TRBV18 and TRBJ1-2; 7 bases are a match to TRBD1. V shed 5 bases, J shed 1 base, and the junction held 13 bases outside the gene matches. This CDR3 comprises 17 residues. Germline CDR1 and CDR2: KGHSH and LQKENI. Looking up the rest from reference TRBV18 and TRBJ1-2 gives the full variable domain: NAGVMQNPRHLVRRRGQEARLRCSPMKGHSHVYWYRQLPEEGLKFMVYLQKENIIDESGMPKERFSAEFPKEGPSILRIQQVVRGDSAAYFCASSSRQGIADNYGYTFGSGTRLTVV.

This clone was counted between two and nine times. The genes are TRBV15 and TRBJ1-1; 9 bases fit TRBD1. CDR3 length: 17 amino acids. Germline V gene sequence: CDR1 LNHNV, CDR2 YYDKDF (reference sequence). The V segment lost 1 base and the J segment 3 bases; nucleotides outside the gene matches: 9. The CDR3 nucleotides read TGTGCCACCAGCAGAGCCGGACAGGGGAGCGTGTACACTGAAGCTTTCTTT. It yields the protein CATSRAGQGSVYTEAFF.

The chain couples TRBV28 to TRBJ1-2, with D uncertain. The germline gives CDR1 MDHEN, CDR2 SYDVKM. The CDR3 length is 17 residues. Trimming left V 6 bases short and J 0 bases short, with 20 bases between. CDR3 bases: TGTGCCAGCAGCATCGACATGGGTAGTGGCTCTAACTATGGCTACACCTTC. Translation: CASSIDMGSGSNYGYTF.

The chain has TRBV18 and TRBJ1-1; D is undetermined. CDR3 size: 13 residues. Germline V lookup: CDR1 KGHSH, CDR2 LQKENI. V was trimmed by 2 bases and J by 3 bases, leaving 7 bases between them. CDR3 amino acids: CASSPIEYTEAFF. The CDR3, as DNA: TGTGCCAGCTCACCAATAGAATACACTGAAGCTTTCTTT. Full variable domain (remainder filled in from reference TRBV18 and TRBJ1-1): NAGVMQNPRHLVRRRGQEARLRCSPMKGHSHVYWYRQLPEEGLKFMVYLQKENIIDESGMPKERFSAEFPKEGPSILRIQQVVRGDSAAYFCASSPIEYTEAFFGQGTRLTVV.

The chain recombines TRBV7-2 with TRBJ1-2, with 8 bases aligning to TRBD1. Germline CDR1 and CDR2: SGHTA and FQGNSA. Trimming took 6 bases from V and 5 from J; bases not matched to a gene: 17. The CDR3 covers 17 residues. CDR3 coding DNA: TGTGCCAGCAGTCCCGATCCAACCGGGACAGGTGCTTATGGCTACACCTTC. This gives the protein CASSPDPTGTGAYGYTF.

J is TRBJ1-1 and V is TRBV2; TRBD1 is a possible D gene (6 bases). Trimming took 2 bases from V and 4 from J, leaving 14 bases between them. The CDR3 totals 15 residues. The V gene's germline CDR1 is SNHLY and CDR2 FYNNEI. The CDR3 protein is CASSEFRAGATEAFF. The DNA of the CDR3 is TGTGCCAGCAGTGAATTCCGGGCAGGGGCCACTGAAGCTTTCTTT.

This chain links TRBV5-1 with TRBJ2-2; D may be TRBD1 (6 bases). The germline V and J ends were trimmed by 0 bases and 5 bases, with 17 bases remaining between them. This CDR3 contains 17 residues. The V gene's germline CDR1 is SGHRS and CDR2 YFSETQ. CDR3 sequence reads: CASSLAQGPSGTGELFF. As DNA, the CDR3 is TGCGCCAGCAGCTTGGCCCAGGGGCCCTCTGGGACCGGGGAGCTGTTTTTT.

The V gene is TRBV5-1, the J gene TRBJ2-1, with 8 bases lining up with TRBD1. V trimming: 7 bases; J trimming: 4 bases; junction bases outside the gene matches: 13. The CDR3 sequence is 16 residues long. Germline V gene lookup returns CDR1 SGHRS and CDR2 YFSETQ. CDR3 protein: CASVWGQGAPYNEQFF. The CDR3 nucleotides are TGCGCCAGCGTCTGGGGGCAGGGGGCTCCGTACAATGAGCAGTTCTTC.

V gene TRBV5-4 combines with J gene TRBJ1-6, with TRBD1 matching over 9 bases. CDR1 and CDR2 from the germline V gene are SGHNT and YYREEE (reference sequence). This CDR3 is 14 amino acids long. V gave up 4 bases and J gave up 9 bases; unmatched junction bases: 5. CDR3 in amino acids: CASSGTGTSSPLHF. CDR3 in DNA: TGTGCCAGCAGCGGGACAGGGACTAGTTCACCCCTCCACTTT.

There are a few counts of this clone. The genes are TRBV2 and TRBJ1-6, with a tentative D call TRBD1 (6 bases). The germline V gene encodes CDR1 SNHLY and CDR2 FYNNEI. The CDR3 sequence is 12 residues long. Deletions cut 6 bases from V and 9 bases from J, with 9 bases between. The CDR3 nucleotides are TGTGCCAGCAGCGGACAGCTTTCACCCCTCCACTTT. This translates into CASSGQLSPLHF.

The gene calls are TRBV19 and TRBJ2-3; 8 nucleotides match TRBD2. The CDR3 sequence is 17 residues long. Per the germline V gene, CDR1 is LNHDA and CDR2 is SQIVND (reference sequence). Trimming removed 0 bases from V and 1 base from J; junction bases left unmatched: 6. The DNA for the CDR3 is TGTGCCAGTAGTATAGATCGGGAGGGCCGGGGCACAGATACGCAGTATTTT. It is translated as CASSIDREGRGTDTQYF. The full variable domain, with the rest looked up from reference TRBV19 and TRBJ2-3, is DGGITQSPKYLFRKEGQNVTLSCEQNLNHDAMYWYRQDPGQGLRLIYYSQIVNDFQKGDIAEGYSVSREKKESFPLTVTSAQKNPTAFYLCASSIDREGRGTDTQYFGPGTRLTVL.

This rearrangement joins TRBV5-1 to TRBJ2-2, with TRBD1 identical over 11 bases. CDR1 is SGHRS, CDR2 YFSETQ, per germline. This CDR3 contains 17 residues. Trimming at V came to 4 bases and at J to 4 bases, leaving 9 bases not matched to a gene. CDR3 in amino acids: CASSPGLGTGGTGELFF. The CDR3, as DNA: TGCGCCAGCAGCCCGGGTTTGGGGACAGGGGGCACCGGGGAGCTGTTTTTT.

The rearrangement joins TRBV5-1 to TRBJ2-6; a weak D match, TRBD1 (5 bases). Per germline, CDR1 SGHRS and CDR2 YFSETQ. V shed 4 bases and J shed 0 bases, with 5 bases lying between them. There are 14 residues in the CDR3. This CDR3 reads CASSQGSGANVLTF. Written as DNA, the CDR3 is TGCGCCAGCAGCCAGGGCTCTGGGGCCAACGTCCTGACTTTC.

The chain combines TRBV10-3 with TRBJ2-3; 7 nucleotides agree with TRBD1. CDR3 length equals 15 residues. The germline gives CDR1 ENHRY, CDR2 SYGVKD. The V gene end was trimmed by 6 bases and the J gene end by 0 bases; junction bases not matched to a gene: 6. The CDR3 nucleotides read TGTGCCATCAGCCAGGGGGTATTGAGCACAGATACGCAGTATTTT. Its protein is CAISQGVLSTDTQYF.

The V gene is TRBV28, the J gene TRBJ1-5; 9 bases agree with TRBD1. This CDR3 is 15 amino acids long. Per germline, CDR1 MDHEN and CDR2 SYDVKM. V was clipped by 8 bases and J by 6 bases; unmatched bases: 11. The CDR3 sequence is CASQSPGTGFQPQHF. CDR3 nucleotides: TGTGCCAGCCAAAGTCCCGGGACAGGGTTTCAGCCCCAGCATTTT. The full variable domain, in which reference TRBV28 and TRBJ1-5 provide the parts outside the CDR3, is DVKVTQSSRYLVKRTGEKVFLECVQDMDHENMFWYRQDPGLGLRLIYFSYDVKMKEKGDIPEGYSVSREKKERFSLILESASTNQTSMYLCASQSPGTGFQPQHFGDGTRLSIL.

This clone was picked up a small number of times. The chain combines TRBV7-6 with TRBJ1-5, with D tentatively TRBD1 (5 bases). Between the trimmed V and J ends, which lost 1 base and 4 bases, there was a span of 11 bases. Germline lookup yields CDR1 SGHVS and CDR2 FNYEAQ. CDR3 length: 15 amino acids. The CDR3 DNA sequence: TGTGCCAGCAGCTTAGAGGCAGGGAAGAATCAGCCCCAGCATTTT. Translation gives CASSLEAGKNQPQHF.

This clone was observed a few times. CDR3 in amino acids: CASSLNQGTPYGYTF. In DNA, the CDR3 is TGTGCCAGCAGCTTAAATCAGGGAACTCCCTATGGCTACACCTTC. The J gene is TRBJ1-2, the V gene TRBV7-8, with D tentatively TRBD1 (5 bases). V gave up 2 bases and J gave up 4 bases, with 14 bases separating them. The CDR3 loop spans 15 amino acids. Germline lookup yields CDR1 SGHVS and CDR2 FQNEAQ. Full variable domain (outside the CDR3, taken from reference TRBV7-8 and TRBJ1-2): GAGVSQSPRYKVAKRGQDVALRCDPISGHVSLFWYQQALGQGPEFLTYFQNEAQLDKSGLPSDRFFAERPEGSVSTLKIQRTQQEDSAVYLCASSLNQGTPYGYTFGSGTRLTVV.

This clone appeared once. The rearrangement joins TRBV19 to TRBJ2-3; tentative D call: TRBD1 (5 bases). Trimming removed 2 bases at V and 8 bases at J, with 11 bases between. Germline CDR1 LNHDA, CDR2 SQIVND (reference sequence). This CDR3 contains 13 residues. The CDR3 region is CASSIQGLGTQYF. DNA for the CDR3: TGTGCCAGTAGTATACAGGGTCTGGGTACGCAGTATTTT.

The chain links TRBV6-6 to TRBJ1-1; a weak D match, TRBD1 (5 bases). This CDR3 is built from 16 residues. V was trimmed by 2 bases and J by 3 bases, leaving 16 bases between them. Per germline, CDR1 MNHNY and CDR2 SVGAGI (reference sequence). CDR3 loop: CASSYSPIIGDTEAFF. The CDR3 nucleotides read TGTGCCAGCAGTTACAGCCCGATAATAGGGGACACTGAAGCTTTCTTT.

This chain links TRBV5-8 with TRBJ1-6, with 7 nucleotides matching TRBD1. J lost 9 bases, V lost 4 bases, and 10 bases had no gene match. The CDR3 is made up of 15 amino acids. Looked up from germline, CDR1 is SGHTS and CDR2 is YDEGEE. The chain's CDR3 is CASSLPWTGFSPLHF. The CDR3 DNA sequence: TGTGCCAGCAGCCTACCCTGGACAGGATTTTCACCCCTCCACTTT.

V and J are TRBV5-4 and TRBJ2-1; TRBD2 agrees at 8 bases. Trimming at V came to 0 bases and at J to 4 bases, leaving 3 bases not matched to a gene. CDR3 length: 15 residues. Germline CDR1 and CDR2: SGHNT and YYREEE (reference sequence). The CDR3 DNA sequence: TGTGCCAGCAGCTTGGTACGGGGGGGATACAATGAGCAGTTCTTC. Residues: CASSLVRGGYNEQFF.

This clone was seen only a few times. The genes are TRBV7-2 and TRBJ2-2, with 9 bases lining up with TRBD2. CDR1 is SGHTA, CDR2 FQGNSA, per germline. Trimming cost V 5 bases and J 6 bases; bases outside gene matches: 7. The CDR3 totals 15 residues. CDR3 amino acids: CASSRQGGRAGELFF. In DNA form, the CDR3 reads TGTGCCAGCAGCCGACAAGGCGGGAGGGCCGGGGAGCTGTTTTTT.

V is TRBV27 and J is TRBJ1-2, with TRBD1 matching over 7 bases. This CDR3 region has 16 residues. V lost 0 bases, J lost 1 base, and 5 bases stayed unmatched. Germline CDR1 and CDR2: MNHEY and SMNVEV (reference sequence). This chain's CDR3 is CASSLSPGQLNYGYTF. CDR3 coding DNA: TGTGCCAGCAGTTTATCGCCGGGACAGCTTAACTATGGCTACACCTTC.